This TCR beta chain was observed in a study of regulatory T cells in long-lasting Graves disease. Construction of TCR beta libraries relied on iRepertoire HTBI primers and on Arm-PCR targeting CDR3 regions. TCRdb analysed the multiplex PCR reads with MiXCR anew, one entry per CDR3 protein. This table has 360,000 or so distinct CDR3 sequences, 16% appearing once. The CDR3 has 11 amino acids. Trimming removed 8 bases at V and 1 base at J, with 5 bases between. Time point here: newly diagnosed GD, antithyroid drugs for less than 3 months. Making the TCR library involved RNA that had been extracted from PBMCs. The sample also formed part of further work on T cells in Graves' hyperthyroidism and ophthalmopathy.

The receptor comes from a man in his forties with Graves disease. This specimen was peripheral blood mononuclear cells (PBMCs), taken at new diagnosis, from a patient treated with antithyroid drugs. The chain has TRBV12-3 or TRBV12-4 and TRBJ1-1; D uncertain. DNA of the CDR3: TGTGCCAGCCAAGAGAACACTGAAGCTTTCTTT. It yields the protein CASQENTEAFF.